This entry concerns a single TCR beta chain. Its target is not known. Relative to the germline gene, one junction end is altered; a read error may explain this. Second doses at about 4 or about 12 weeks were pooled. Sequencing was performed with immunoSEQ multiplex PCR; in TCRdb, only in-frame clones are kept and a portion is missing. The sample lists 80,000 to 100,000 clones, over 75% occurring once. Germline V gives CDR1 GTSNPN, CDR2 SVGIG (reference sequence). The CDR3 consists of 11 residues. This record comes from a study of T cell responses to AZD1222 COVID-19 vaccine. Study-wide findings and caveats: Spike-specific TCR depth and breadth grew after two AZD1222 doses. Clonal diversity may have been underestimated, and the donors were mostly white British, with more females than males.

The clonotype originates from an adult who received the AZD1222 COVID-19 vaccine. V usage is TRBV30 and J usage is TRBJ2-5, with 8 bases lining up with TRBD2. The sequencing used peripheral blood, collected 28 days after the second AZD1222 dose. CDR3 in amino acids: CAWSLAGWSNF. The CDR3, as DNA: TGTGCCTGGAGTCTAGCGGGTTGGAGTAACTTC. The full variable domain, in which reference TRBV30 and TRBJ2-5 provide the parts outside the CDR3, is SQTIHQWPATLVQPVGSPLSLECTVEGTSNPNLYWYRQAAGRGLQLLFYSVGIGQISSEVPQNLSASRPQDRQFILSSKKLLLSDSGFYLCAWSLAGWSNFGPGTRLLVL.